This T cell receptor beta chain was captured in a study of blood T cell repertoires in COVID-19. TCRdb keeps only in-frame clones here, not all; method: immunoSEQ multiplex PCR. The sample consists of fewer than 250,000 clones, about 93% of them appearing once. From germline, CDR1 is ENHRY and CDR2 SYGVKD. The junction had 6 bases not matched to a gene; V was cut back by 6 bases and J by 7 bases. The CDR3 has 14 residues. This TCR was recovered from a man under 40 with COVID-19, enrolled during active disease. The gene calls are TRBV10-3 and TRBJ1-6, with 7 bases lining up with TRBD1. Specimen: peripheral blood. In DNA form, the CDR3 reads TGTGCCATCAGGGAGGGGGCAGAGAATTCACCCCTCCACTTT. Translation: CAIREGAENSPLHF.